The clone carrying this TCR beta chain has ten or more counts. Its antigen is currently unknown. Individual cDNA molecules received unique molecular identifiers during library preparation. One entry per CDR3 protein, called by TCRdb with MiXCR from the 5' RACE reads. The sample lists some 96,000 distinct CDR3 sequences, less than 15% occurring once. The V and J ends lost 3 bases and 2 bases respectively, with 7 bases between them. This CDR3 has 12 residues. The V gene's germline CDR1 is SQVTM and CDR2 ANQGSEA. This entry is derived from a study of early T cells in non-severe SARS-CoV-2 infection. Study overall: Bulk RNA taken from unsorted whole blood was sequenced, leaving chains unpaired.

Broader study findings: In VDJdb matching, anti-spike CD8 responses were favored while private and CD4 specificities went missing.

The chain links TRBV29-1 to TRBJ2-5, with D unclear. The clonotype was recovered from an adult who was a healthcare worker with PCR-confirmed SARS-CoV-2 infection or an uninfected control (not recorded which). Sequencing was performed on whole blood. The CDR3 DNA reads TGCAGCGTTGATCAGAAACAAGAGACCCAGTACTTC. This gives the protein CSVDQKQETQYF. The whole variable domain, remainder taken from reference TRBV29-1 and TRBJ2-5, is SAVISQKPSRDICQRGTSLTIQCQVDSQVTMMFWYRQQPGQSLTLIATANQGSEATYESGFVIDKFPISRPNLTFSTLTVSNMSPEDSSIYLCSVDQKQETQYFGPGTRLLVL.